This T cell receptor beta chain was captured in a study of lymphopenia after photon versus proton radiotherapy. Findings of the study overall: Survival link was tested only in deceased patients; proton benefit remains a possibility.

This table comes from immunoSEQ multiplex PCR, and its TCRdb copy is limited to in-frame clones, with some not included. The table lists 150,000 to 200,000 clones, approximately 90% of them singletons. Trimming took off 8 bases at V and 2 bases at J, with 14 bases between the two ends. The CDR3 is 14 amino acids. Germline CDR1 and CDR2: SNHLY and FYNNEI. Comment on this clone: The target antigen is unknown.

The V and J genes are TRBV2 and TRBJ2-3, with no clear D. This specimen was peripheral blood, taken from a patient treated with photon-based radiotherapy. The TCR originated in a man over 45 with gastric cancer. The CDR3 DNA sequence: TGTGCCAGCCACCATCAGGCGGACACAGATACGCAGTATTTT. Amino acids: CASHHQADTDTQYF.